The 10 T cell receptor beta chains below were found in one sample sequenced in a study of blood T cell repertoires in COVID-19. The protocol was immunoSEQ multiplex PCR, while the TCRdb copy is restricted to in-frame clones and leaves out a portion. The sample holds roughly 150,000 clones, approximately 90% seen once. The material sequenced was peripheral blood. The receptors shown here come from a man between 18 and 29 years old with COVID-19, enrolled during active disease.

V and J are TRBV6-2 or TRBV6-3 and TRBJ2-7; 7 bases are a match to TRBD1. V was pared by 5 bases and J by 0 bases, with 4 bases of the junction left unmatched. Germline V gene data show CDR1 as MNHEY and CDR2 as SVGEGT. The length of the CDR3 is 14 residues. The CDR3 DNA reads as TGTGCCAGCAGTCGCAGGGGGAGCTCCTACGAGCAGTACTTC. As protein: CASSRRGSSYEQYF.

Points on this clone: The junction departs from the called germline gene at one end, perhaps through a read error. The chain employs TRBV28 and TRBJ2-7; D not resolved. This CDR3 contains 15 residues. Germline V CDR1 and CDR2: MDHEN, SYDVKM. The CDR3 region is CATCHLPGSSHEQYF. Here the CDR3 DNA reads TGTGCCACCTGCCACCTACCCGGTAGCTCCCACGAGCAGTACTTC. The whole variable domain, remainder taken from reference TRBV28 and TRBJ2-7, is DVKVTQSSRYLVKRTGEKVFLECVQDMDHENMFWYRQDPGLGLRLIYFSYDVKMKEKGDIPEGYSVSREKKERFSLILESASTNQTSMYLCATCHLPGSSHEQYFGPGTRLTVT.

The chain combines TRBV6-2 or TRBV6-3 with TRBJ1-2; 7 bases agree with TRBD1. Germline CDR1 and CDR2: MNHEY and SVGEGT. Trimming took 3 bases from V and 6 from J; bases not matched to a gene: 10. The CDR3 runs 15 residues. CDR3 sequence (DNA): TGTGCCAGCAGTTATACCCGGACAGGATTGAATGGCTACACCTTC. Protein: CASSYTRTGLNGYTF.

V is TRBV19 and J is TRBJ2-1; 10 positions agree with TRBD2. Germline CDR1 LNHDA, CDR2 SQIVND (reference sequence). The CDR3 is made up of 16 amino acids. Losses at the gene ends were 1 base for V and 4 bases for J; bases not matched to a gene: 4. As DNA, the CDR3 is TGTGCCAGTAGTATAGGAACTAGCGGGATATACAATGAGCAGTTCTTC. Amino acid sequence: CASSIGTSGIYNEQFF. The full variable domain, completed using reference TRBV19 and TRBJ2-1, is DGGITQSPKYLFRKEGQNVTLSCEQNLNHDAMYWYRQDPGQGLRLIYYSQIVNDFQKGDIAEGYSVSREKKESFPLTVTSAQKNPTAFYLCASSIGTSGIYNEQFFGPGTRLTVL.

The chain is built from TRBV7-9 and TRBJ2-1; D might be TRBD2 (7 bases). Germline values: CDR1 SEHNR, CDR2 FQNEAQ (reference sequence). The CDR3 covers 14 residues. V was cut by 4 bases and J by 7 bases, with 14 bases left in between. CDR3 DNA sequence: TGTGCCAGCAGCTCGGGGGGCTCGAGGAATGAGCAGTTCTTC. It specifies CASSSGGSRNEQFF.

V gene TRBV30 combines with J gene TRBJ1-2, with D hard to call. V was shortened by 5 bases and J by 4 bases, with 8 bases between the two germline ends. There are 11 residues in the CDR3. Germline V gene sequence: CDR1 GTSNPN, CDR2 SVGIG (reference sequence). This CDR3 reads CAWGPVYGYTF. The CDR3, as DNA: TGTGCCTGGGGCCCAGTCTATGGCTACACCTTC.

This chain joins TRBV19 and TRBJ1-2; maybe TRBD1 (5 bases). Germline V CDR1 and CDR2: LNHDA, SQIVND (reference sequence). The CDR3 sequence is 11 residues long. V gave up 7 bases and J gave up 6 bases, with 9 bases separating them. This chain's CDR3 is CASTGGDGYTF. DNA for the CDR3: TGTGCCAGTACCGGGGGGGATGGCTACACCTTC.

The chain recombines TRBV19 with TRBJ1-3; TRBD1 matches 7 bases. CDR1 and CDR2 (germline): LNHDA, SQIVND (reference sequence). The CDR3 sequence is 15 residues long. Trimming took 5 bases from V and 0 from J; bases not matched to a gene: 4. This CDR3 is CASSPTGNSGNTIYF. CDR3 DNA: TGTGCCAGTAGTCCGACAGGGAACTCTGGAAACACCATATATTTT.

With regard to this clone: The sample has other DNA sequences that encode this CDR3 too. The chain recombines TRBV9 with TRBJ1-5; D uncertain. This CDR3 is built from 14 residues. The V gene's germline CDR1 is SGDLS and CDR2 YYNGEE. V shed 0 bases and J shed 3 bases, with 7 bases lying between them. The CDR3 loop reads CASSVGGFNQPQHF. For the CDR3, the DNA is TGTGCCAGCAGCGTAGGAGGATTCAATCAGCCCCAGCATTTT. The variable domain in full, completed from reference TRBV9 and TRBJ1-5, reads DSGVTQTPKHLITATGQRVTLRCSPRSGDLSVYWYQQSLDQGLQFLIQYYNGEERAKGNILERFSAQQFPDLHSELNLSSLELGDSALYFCASSVGGFNQPQHFGDGTRLSIL.

A note on this clone: The identical CDR3 is also encoded by other nucleotide sequences in the sample. The chain uses TRBV19 and TRBJ2-7, with TRBD2 matching over 12 bases. The V and J ends lost 5 bases and 2 bases, in that order; junction bases with no gene match: 4. Germline assignment: CDR1 LNHDA and CDR2 SQIVND (reference sequence). The CDR3 consists of 15 residues. This CDR3 reads CASSELAGGTYEQYF. CDR3 bases: TGTGCCAGTAGTGAACTAGCGGGAGGCACCTACGAGCAGTACTTC.